The 26 T cell receptor beta chains below come from one sample, sequenced in a study of T cell repertoires in Merkel cell carcinoma. Profiled with immunoSEQ multiplex PCR; TCRdb holds only in-frame clones, not every one. The repertoire holds roughly 14,000 clones, with approximately 73% as singletons. Sequencing used tumor tissue. The origin of the receptors is an adult with Merkel cell carcinoma.

This chain uses TRBV15 with TRBJ1-2; D call uncertain. Germline V CDR1 and CDR2: LNHNV, YYDKDF (reference sequence). V lost 0 bases and J 9 bases, leaving 8 bases between the germline ends. This CDR3 is 12 amino acids long. CDR3 in DNA: TGTGCCACCAGCAGAGAAAGGGAAAGCTACACCTTC. It yields the protein CATSRERESYTF.

This clone was found a few times. J is TRBJ2-5 and V is TRBV10-3; 8 bases match TRBD2. Germline V gene data show CDR1 as ENHRY and CDR2 as SYGVKD. V lost 6 bases to trimming and J lost 0 bases; unmatched junction nucleotides: 6. CDR3 length: 15 residues. The CDR3: CAISRAGVNQETQYF. The CDR3 DNA follows: TGTGCCATCAGCCGAGCGGGGGTGAACCAAGAGACCCAGTACTTC.

The chain links TRBV6-1 to TRBJ2-7; weak D call: TRBD2 (5 bases). This CDR3 has 14 amino acids. With 2 bases removed from V and 2 bases from J, the gap between germline ends came to 10 bases. Germline V gene data show CDR1 as MNHNS and CDR2 as SASEGT. CDR3 coding DNA: TGTGCCAGCAGTGAACTTCTAGCTACCTACGAGCAGTACTTC. Translating it yields CASSELLATYEQYF.

The chain joins TRBV14 to TRBJ2-1, with a tentative D call TRBD1 (6 bases). The length of the CDR3 is 14 residues. Germline V lookup: CDR1 SGHDN, CDR2 FVKESK. V dropped 1 base and J dropped 5 bases, with 9 bases sitting between them. This CDR3 is CASSQGGRNNEQFF. The CDR3 nucleotides are TGTGCCAGCAGCCAAGGGGGGCGGAACAATGAGCAGTTCTTC.

V gene TRBV5-1 combines with J gene TRBJ2-3, with 12 nucleotides matching TRBD2. The length of the CDR3 is 15 residues. CDR1 is SGHRS and CDR2 is YFSETQ in the germline V gene. J lost 7 bases, V lost 1 base, and 4 bases had no gene match. The CDR3 spells CASSLLAGGHYTQYF. CDR3 bases: TGCGCCAGCAGCTTGCTAGCGGGAGGGCACTATACGCAGTATTTT.

J is TRBJ2-7 and V is TRBV5-8; TRBD2 matches at 8 bases. V shed 5 bases, J shed 3 bases, and the junction held 13 bases outside the gene matches. The CDR3 is made up of 16 amino acids. Germline V gene lookup returns CDR1 SGHTS and CDR2 YDEGEE. The CDR3 protein is CASRRGAQTGGYEQYF. DNA for the CDR3: TGTGCCAGCAGGCGGGGGGCCCAGACAGGTGGCTACGAGCAGTACTTC. Combining the CDR3 with reference TRBV5-8 and TRBJ2-7 gives the whole variable domain EAGVTQSPTHLIKTRGQQATLRCSPISGHTSVYWYQQALGLGLQFLLWYDEGEERNRGNFPPRFSGRQFPNYSSELNVNALELEDSALYLCASRRGAQTGGYEQYFGPGTRLTVT.

The rearrangement uses TRBV18 and TRBJ1-4; D remains ambiguous. The CDR3 totals 15 residues. Germline values: CDR1 KGHSH, CDR2 LQKENI. Trimming shortened V by 2 bases and J by 2 bases, and 9 bases separated the two germline ends. The CDR3 nucleotides read TGTGCCAGCTCACCAAAGACATTGACTAATGAAAAACTGTTTTTT. This codes for CASSPKTLTNEKLFF.

The rearrangement links TRBV28 to TRBJ1-2; D is unresolved. V was cut by 4 bases and J by 2 bases, with 14 bases left in between. The CDR3 covers 15 residues. Germline values: CDR1 MDHEN, CDR2 SYDVKM. This CDR3 is CASSSSQAGNYGYTF. The CDR3 nucleotides read TGTGCCAGCAGTTCCTCCCAAGCGGGAAACTATGGCTACACCTTC.

This clone was detected only a few times. The CDR3: CASSWAGGTEAFF. As DNA, the CDR3 is TGTGCCAGCAGTTGGGCAGGGGGCACTGAAGCTTTCTTT. The rearrangement links TRBV6-2 or TRBV6-3 to TRBJ1-1; TRBD1 matches at 7 bases. The CDR3 has 13 residues. J was trimmed by 4 bases and V by 4 bases; bases with no gene match: 3. CDR1 is MNHEY, CDR2 SVGEGT, per germline.

V gene TRBV28 combines with J gene TRBJ1-2; unclear D gene. Per the germline V gene, CDR1 is MDHEN and CDR2 is SYDVKM. V dropped 5 bases and J dropped 2 bases, with 9 bases sitting between them. The CDR3 totals 13 residues. The CDR3 DNA is TGTGCCAGCAGTGGACCAGCGAACTATGGCTACACCTTC. This encodes CASSGPANYGYTF.

The J gene is TRBJ1-6, the V gene TRBV10-3; D ambiguous. The CDR3 loop spans 14 amino acids. Germline values: CDR1 ENHRY, CDR2 SYGVKD. Deletions cut 2 bases from V and 7 bases from J, with 9 bases between. The DNA for the CDR3 is TGTGCCATCAGTGAGGACTCATCGAATTCACCCCTCCACTTT. This sequence encodes CAISEDSSNSPLHF.

DNA of the CDR3: TGTGCCAGCAGCCATTCAACGGGACAGGGCTATGGCTACACCTTC. The encoded protein is CASSHSTGQGYGYTF. The rearrangement uses TRBV3-1 (or the pseudogene TRBV3-2) and TRBJ1-2, with TRBD1 matching over 9 bases. The V gene's germline CDR1 is LGHDT and CDR2 YNNKEL (reference sequence). The V segment lost 3 bases and the J segment 4 bases; nucleotides outside the gene matches: 6. This CDR3 comprises 15 residues.

CDR3 coding DNA: TGTGCCAGCAGTTACCACGGGACGGGGAACACTGAAGCTTTCTTT. Translating gives CASSYHGTGNTEAFF. The rearrangement joins TRBV6-5 to TRBJ1-1; D might be TRBD1 (5 bases). Germline V gene data show CDR1 as MNHEY and CDR2 as SVGAGI. CDR3 length equals 15 residues. V was trimmed by 2 bases and J by 1 base, leaving 11 bases between them.

The CDR3 DNA follows: TGTGCCACCAGCAGGAGCGGGGGGGCCGGAAATGAGCAGTTCTTC. Encoded protein: CATSRSGGAGNEQFF. The chain couples TRBV15 to TRBJ2-1; 10 bases are shared with TRBD2. This CDR3 spans 15 amino acids. The V segment lost 3 bases and the J segment 7 bases; nucleotides outside the gene matches: 6. Germline loops: CDR1 LNHNV, CDR2 YYDKDF (reference sequence). Full variable domain (outside the CDR3, taken from reference TRBV15 and TRBJ2-1): DAMVIQNPRYQVTQFGKPVTLSCSQTLNHNVMYWYQQKSSQAPKLLFHYYDKDFNNEADTPDNFQSRRPNTSFCFLDIRSPGLGDTAMYLCATSRSGGAGNEQFFGPGTRLTVL.

V gene TRBV6-1 combines with J gene TRBJ2-7; TRBD1 agrees at 10 bases. The CDR3 is 15 residues long. The junction had 4 bases not matched to a gene; V was cut back by 2 bases and J by 3 bases. Germline CDR1 reads MNHNS; CDR2 reads SASEGT. The CDR3 protein is CASSESWTGGYEQYF. The CDR3 DNA reads TGTGCCAGCAGTGAATCCTGGACAGGGGGCTACGAGCAGTACTTC.

The chain has TRBV6-4 and TRBJ1-1; possibly TRBD1 for D (6 bases). Germline V gives CDR1 MRHNA, CDR2 SNTAGT. The CDR3 is 13 amino acids. Trimming took 5 bases from V and 1 from J, leaving 8 bases between them. CDR3 sequence: CASSPGQNTEAFF. The CDR3 DNA follows: TGTGCCAGCAGTCCGGGACAGAACACTGAAGCTTTCTTT.

The chain couples TRBV6-6 to TRBJ1-1; D not certain. V gave up 7 bases and J gave up 2 bases, with 17 bases separating them. The CDR3 loop spans 15 amino acids. Germline V gene data show CDR1 as MNHNY and CDR2 as SVGAGI (reference sequence). The chain's CDR3 is CASKAPITRNTEAFF. The CDR3 DNA is TGTGCCAGCAAAGCACCGATCACCAGAAACACTGAAGCTTTCTTT.

V is TRBV29-1 and J is TRBJ1-3, with unresolved D. The germline CDR1 and CDR2 sequences are SQVTM and ANQGSEA. V was trimmed by 6 bases and J by 0 bases, leaving 12 bases between them. The CDR3 runs to 14 residues. CDR3 sequence reads: CSVAESLSGNTIYF. The CDR3 nucleotides are TGCAGCGTCGCCGAAAGCCTCTCTGGAAACACCATATATTTT. The whole variable domain, filled in from reference TRBV29-1 and TRBJ1-3, reads SAVISQKPSRDICQRGTSLTIQCQVDSQVTMMFWYRQQPGQSLTLIATANQGSEATYESGFVIDKFPISRPNLTFSTLTVSNMSPEDSSIYLCSVAESLSGNTIYFGEGSWLTVV.

The J gene is TRBJ1-1, the V gene TRBV12-3 or TRBV12-4; no definite D call. The CDR3 spans 13 residues. V was trimmed by 5 bases and J by 0 bases, leaving 7 bases between them. DNA of the CDR3: TGTGCCAGCAGTGATGGGATGAACACTGAAGCTTTCTTT. Amino acid sequence: CASSDGMNTEAFF.

The chain recombines TRBV27 with TRBJ2-1; D is perhaps TRBD2 (6 bases). The germline V gene has CDR1 MNHEY and CDR2 SMNVEV (reference sequence). V lost 0 bases and J lost 3, with 9 bases in between. The CDR3 runs 15 residues. The CDR3 spells CASSLSAGGYNEQFF. Here the CDR3 DNA reads TGTGCCAGCAGTTTATCGGCCGGGGGCTACAATGAGCAGTTCTTC.

The V gene is TRBV7-8, the J gene TRBJ2-7; possible D gene TRBD1, 5 bases. This CDR3 contains 15 residues. V was trimmed by 4 bases and J by 4 bases, leaving 17 bases between them. The germline V gene encodes CDR1 SGHVS and CDR2 FQNEAQ. Here the CDR3 reads CASSSRAGSKYEQYF. The CDR3 DNA reads as TGTGCCAGCAGCTCCCGTGCAGGGTCAAAGTACGAGCAGTACTTC.

This clone was counted a single time. The chain links TRBV6-1 to TRBJ1-1; D is uncertain. This CDR3 has 14 residues. V lost 2 bases to trimming and J lost 1 base, with 8 bases between them. Germline CDR1 and CDR2: MNHNS and SASEGT. The CDR3 DNA sequence: TGTGCCAGCAGTGAACGGACTCAGAACACTGAAGCTTTCTTT. Its translation: CASSERTQNTEAFF.

The genes are TRBV3-1 (or the pseudogene TRBV3-2) and TRBJ1-1; D remains ambiguous. Germline V gives CDR1 LGHDT, CDR2 YNNKEL (reference sequence). The CDR3 has 17 amino acids. Trimming stripped 2 bases from V and 0 bases from J, with 16 bases between. The CDR3 nucleotides read TGTGCCAGCAGCCAAAAAGCCCCCCAGAGGGTGAACACTGAAGCTTTCTTT. Its protein product is CASSQKAPQRVNTEAFF.

This clone was observed a single time. The chain combines TRBV7-2 with TRBJ1-1, with a tentative D call TRBD1 (5 bases). The germline V gene encodes CDR1 SGHTA and CDR2 FQGNSA. CDR3 size: 14 residues. V was shortened by 5 bases and J by 1 base, with 11 bases between the two germline ends. The chain's CDR3 is CASSPRTSNTEAFF. As DNA, the CDR3 is TGTGCCAGCAGCCCCCGGACATCGAACACTGAAGCTTTCTTT.

The CDR3 nucleotides read TGTGCCAGCACCAGGGCCATGGGAGGGGATACGCAGTATTTT. Translation: CASTRAMGGDTQYF. The chain is built from TRBV6-5 and TRBJ2-3, with TRBD2 identical over 7 bases. V lost 7 bases to trimming and J lost 6 bases; unmatched junction nucleotides: 10. CDR1 is MNHEY and CDR2 is SVGAGI in the germline V gene. This CDR3 contains 14 residues.

V and J are TRBV19 and TRBJ1-5, with D possibly TRBD1 on 5 matching bases. The CDR3 covers 15 residues. Looked up from germline, CDR1 is LNHDA and CDR2 is SQIVND (reference sequence). Trimming removed 8 bases at V and 3 bases at J, with 17 bases between. The CDR3 nucleotides are TGTGCCAGTGAACCAGGGTTTTGGAACAATCAGCCCCAGCATTTT. This codes for CASEPGFWNNQPQHF.